These 24 T cell receptor beta chains were sequenced from one sample in a study of T cells in Graves' hyperthyroidism and ophthalmopathy. RNA transcripts yielded amplified TCR beta CDR3 regions. In the first-round RT-PCR of the TCR CDR3, the HTBI primer set was used. TCRdb processed the multiplex PCR reads anew with MiXCR; each CDR3 protein has one entry. The sample contains under 200,000 distinct CDR3 sequences, roughly 9.4% of which appear only once. Sequenced input: blood. Source of these receptors: a woman under 30 with Graves' hyperthyroidism that later progressed to Graves' ophthalmopathy.

This clonotype has a count of ten or more. The gene calls are TRBV7-8 and TRBJ1-3; TRBD1 is a possible D gene (5 bases). CDR1 and CDR2 (germline): SGHVS, FQNEAQ. The CDR3 sequence is 15 residues long. V gave up 1 base and J gave up 4 bases, with 11 bases separating them. This chain's CDR3 is CASSLGDSGGNTIYF. The CDR3 DNA reads as TGTGCCAGCAGCTTAGGCGACAGCGGCGGAAACACCATATATTTT. The full variable domain, its missing parts supplied by reference TRBV7-8 and TRBJ1-3, is GAGVSQSPRYKVAKRGQDVALRCDPISGHVSLFWYQQALGQGPEFLTYFQNEAQLDKSGLPSDRFFAERPEGSVSTLKIQRTQQEDSAVYLCASSLGDSGGNTIYFGEGSWLTVV.

The V call is TRBV10-3, the J call TRBJ1-6, with D maybe TRBD1 (5 bases). V gave up 4 bases and J gave up 8 bases, with 9 bases separating them. The CDR3 covers 13 residues. From germline, CDR1 is ENHRY and CDR2 SYGVKD. In DNA form, the CDR3 reads TGTGCCATCAGTGTTAGGGACGATTCACCCCTCCACTTT. It codes for CAISVRDDSPLHF.

The chain joins TRBV4-1 to TRBJ1-6, with 8 positions matching TRBD1. V was pared by 3 bases and J by 7 bases, with 11 bases of the junction left unmatched. The germline V gene encodes CDR1 MGHRA and CDR2 YSYEKL. This CDR3 has 17 residues. Here the CDR3 DNA reads TGCGCCAGCAGCCATGGAGTGGCAGGGGGCGCGAATTCACCCCTCCACTTT. Translating gives CASSHGVAGGANSPLHF.

V gene TRBV4-2 combines with J gene TRBJ1-2, with D unclear. CDR1 LGHNA and CDR2 YNFKEQ come from the germline V gene. V dropped 0 bases and J dropped 7 bases, with 18 bases sitting between them. CDR3 length: 16 residues. The CDR3 loop is CASSQEGWTGGTGYTF. The CDR3 nucleotides read TGTGCCAGCAGCCAAGAGGGATGGACGGGAGGAACTGGCTACACCTTC.

This clonotype was recorded at least ten times. The CDR3 DNA follows: TGTGCCAGCAGCGTAGCCGTCGGGGGTGAAGCTTTCTTT. Protein sequence: CASSVAVGGEAFF. This chain uses TRBV9 with TRBJ1-1, with D perhaps TRBD1 (5 bases). Germline-derived CDR1 and CDR2 are SGDLS and YYNGEE. The CDR3 is 13 amino acids. V dropped 0 bases and J dropped 7 bases, with 10 bases sitting between them. The full variable domain, rest sourced from reference TRBV9 and TRBJ1-1, is DSGVTQTPKHLITATGQRVTLRCSPRSGDLSVYWYQQSLDQGLQFLIQYYNGEERAKGNILERFSAQQFPDLHSELNLSSLELGDSALYFCASSVAVGGEAFFGQGTRLTVV.

This clonotype was detected ten times or more. V and J are TRBV28 and TRBJ1-5; maybe TRBD1 (5 bases). The CDR3 length is 13 residues. Germline lookup yields CDR1 MDHEN and CDR2 SYDVKM. V was clipped by 3 bases and J by 6 bases, with 9 bases between them. CDR3 amino acids: CASSLSGSQPQHF. The CDR3 bases are TGTGCCAGCAGTTTGTCAGGGAGTCAGCCCCAGCATTTT.

This clonotype has at least ten counts. The gene calls are TRBV5-1 and TRBJ2-3; 9 positions match TRBD2. The J segment lost 0 bases and the V segment lost 4 bases, leaving 6 bases of the junction unmatched. CDR1 is SGHRS, CDR2 YFSETQ, per germline. The CDR3 has 16 amino acids. In DNA, the CDR3 is TGCGCCAGCAGCGTGACTAGCGGATCTAGCACAGATACGCAGTATTTT. The encoded protein is CASSVTSGSSTDTQYF.

Notes on this clonotype: A much larger clone lies one base from this, so it may be a read error. The chain links TRBV2 to TRBJ2-7; D is unclear. V shed 4 bases and J shed 3 bases, with 13 bases lying between them. CDR1 and CDR2 (germline): SNHLY, FYNNEI. The CDR3 spans 14 residues. CDR3 nucleotide sequence: TGTGCCAGCAGTGTGGTGAAGACACGCTACGAGCAGTACTTC. As protein: CASSVVKTRYEQYF.

Only a few counts were recorded for this clonotype. The junction differs from germline at one of its ends, possibly a read error. The genes are TRBV9 and TRBJ1-1; unclear D gene. The CDR3 totals 15 residues. Germline V gene lookup returns CDR1 SGDLS and CDR2 YYNGEE. The CDR3 DNA reads TGTGCCAGCAGCGTAGGCGTGGATCTGAACACTGAAGCTCTCTTT. Its protein is CASSVGVDLNTEALF. Using reference TRBV9 and TRBJ1-1 for the parts outside the CDR3, the full variable domain is DSGVTQTPKHLITATGQRVTLRCSPRSGDLSVYWYQQSLDQGLQFLIQYYNGEERAKGNILERFSAQQFPDLHSELNLSSLELGDSALYFCASSVGVDLNTEALFGQGTRLTVV.

In its sample, this clonotype was seen many times. In DNA, the CDR3 is TGTGCCAGCAGTTTAACCACGGGACTCAGGACCTACGAGCAGTACTTC. Its translation: CASSLTTGLRTYEQYF. This chain uses TRBV12-3 or TRBV12-4 with TRBJ2-7, with D possibly being TRBD2 (6 bases). Trimming cost V 2 bases and J 2 bases, with 16 bases left between them. This CDR3 spans 16 amino acids.

This clonotype was recorded at least ten times. The chain carries TRBV10-3 and TRBJ1-4, with a possible D match to TRBD1 (5 bases). Germline V gene lookup returns CDR1 ENHRY and CDR2 SYGVKD. The CDR3 has 13 residues. Trimming took off 2 bases at V and 7 bases at J, with 8 bases between the two ends. CDR3 bases: TGTGCCATCAGTGAGGGGGCGCGTGAAAAACTGTTTTTT. Its protein is CAISEGAREKLFF.

This clonotype was seen at least ten times. The V call is TRBV9, the J call TRBJ2-1; the match to TRBD2 covers 7 bases. The CDR3 extends over 15 amino acids. Germline loops: CDR1 SGDLS, CDR2 YYNGEE. J lost 3 bases, V lost 5 bases, and 8 bases had no gene match. CDR3 nucleotide sequence: TGTGCCAGCAGTGTTACGGGAGGCAGCTACAATGAGCAGTTCTTC. Protein sequence: CASSVTGGSYNEQFF.

This clonotype was recorded many times. This sequence joins TRBV20-1 and TRBJ2-1; 9 bases line up with TRBD1. Per the germline V gene, CDR1 is DFQATT and CDR2 is SNEGSKA (reference sequence). V shed 2 bases, J shed 7 bases, and the junction held 9 bases outside the gene matches. The CDR3 has 15 amino acids. This CDR3 is CSARRSDRGVNEQFF. The DNA of the CDR3 is TGCAGTGCTAGAAGGTCGGACAGGGGAGTGAATGAGCAGTTCTTC.

The sample holds many counts of this clonotype. The CDR3 here is CASSQNGQVQETQYF. DNA of the CDR3: TGTGCCAGCAGTCAAAACGGACAGGTCCAAGAGACCCAGTACTTC. J is TRBJ2-5 and V is TRBV6-1, with 7 bases identical to TRBD1. V dropped 5 bases and J dropped 1; count of bases not matched to a gene: 7. Germline loops: CDR1 MNHNS, CDR2 SASEGT. CDR3 length: 15 amino acids.

This clonotype was seen many times. J is TRBJ1-5 and V is TRBV6-1, with a possible D match to TRBD1 (6 bases). The CDR3 has 13 residues. V lost 8 bases, J lost 1 base, and 9 bases lay in between. Germline CDR1 is MNHNS and CDR2 is SASEGT. The CDR3 protein is CASRDKSNQPQHF. CDR3 coding DNA: TGTGCCAGCCGGGACAAAAGCAATCAGCCCCAGCATTTT.

In this sample, this clonotype turned up many times. The chain is built from TRBV11-2 and TRBJ1-4, with D uncertain. The CDR3 loop spans 17 amino acids. From germline, CDR1 is SGHAT and CDR2 FQNNGV. Trimming shortened V by 5 bases and J by 8 bases, and 24 bases separated the two germline ends. In DNA, the CDR3 is TGTGCCAGCAGCATGGGGAAGACCTATCCTATTTCGGAAAAACTGTTTTTT. The encoded protein is CASSMGKTYPISEKLFF.

This clonotype was observed a handful of times. The chain is built from TRBV19 and TRBJ1-4; the match to TRBD1 covers 9 bases. The length of the CDR3 is 15 residues. The J segment lost 4 bases and the V segment lost 4 bases, leaving 4 bases of the junction unmatched. Germline assignment: CDR1 LNHDA and CDR2 SQIVND (reference sequence). The CDR3 loop is CASSNLGQGNEKLFF. As DNA, the CDR3 is TGTGCCAGTAGTAATCTGGGACAGGGTAATGAAAAACTGTTTTTT. The full variable domain, its missing parts supplied by reference TRBV19 and TRBJ1-4, is DGGITQSPKYLFRKEGQNVTLSCEQNLNHDAMYWYRQDPGQGLRLIYYSQIVNDFQKGDIAEGYSVSREKKESFPLTVTSAQKNPTAFYLCASSNLGQGNEKLFFGSGTQLSVL.

This clonotype appeared many times. The CDR3 region has the DNA TGTGCCACAGGCGGGGGCTTTGAAGCTTTCTTT. It codes for CATGGGFEAFF. The chain couples TRBV12-3 or TRBV12-4 to TRBJ1-1; TRBD1 is a possible D gene (6 bases). The V and J ends lost 10 bases and 7 bases respectively, with 13 bases between them. The CDR3 sequence is 11 residues long.

The CDR3 bases are TGCGCCAGCAGCCAACCCATCCGGGACACCTACAATGAGCAGTTCTTC. This gives the protein CASSQPIRDTYNEQFF. V usage is TRBV4-1 and J usage is TRBJ2-1; weak D call: TRBD1 (6 bases). V was trimmed by 2 bases and J by 2 bases, leaving 13 bases between them. The germline V gene has CDR1 MGHRA and CDR2 YSYEKL. This CDR3 is 16 amino acids long.

In its sample, this clonotype was seen many times. The chain uses TRBV6-4 and TRBJ2-1; 7 nucleotides agree with TRBD1. CDR3 size: 14 residues. With 5 bases clipped from V and 5 bases from J, the junction kept 6 bases outside the gene matches. The germline gives CDR1 MRHNA, CDR2 SNTAGT. The CDR3 DNA is TGTGCCAGCAGTAAGGGGGCAGAAAACAATGAGCAGTTCTTC. Translation gives CASSKGAENNEQFF.

This clonotype showed up many times. The rearrangement joins TRBV6-6 to TRBJ2-7, with a weak D call TRBD1 (6 bases). The germline gives CDR1 MNHNY, CDR2 SVGAGI (reference sequence). The CDR3 has 13 residues. The germline V and J ends were trimmed by 2 bases and 4 bases, with 9 bases remaining between them. The CDR3 region is CASSYTGRYEQYF. CDR3 bases: TGTGCCAGCAGTTACACAGGGCGATACGAGCAGTACTTC.

In its sample, this clonotype was seen a few times. As DNA, the CDR3 is TGTGCCAGCAGTTCACTAGCGGGGGGGAAGCAGTTCTTC. Translation gives CASSSLAGGKQFF. This sequence joins TRBV28 and TRBJ2-1; 13 nucleotides line up with TRBD2. This CDR3 comprises 13 residues. Looked up from germline, CDR1 is MDHEN and CDR2 is SYDVKM. V was pared by 4 bases and J by 11 bases, with 2 bases of the junction left unmatched.

The rearrangement joins TRBV4-1 to TRBJ2-5; the match to TRBD2 covers 7 bases. Unmatched junction bases numbered 12, after V lost 4 bases and J lost 4 bases. The length of the CDR3 is 16 residues. Germline assignment: CDR1 MGHRA and CDR2 YSYEKL. CDR3 nucleotide sequence: TGCGCCAGCAGCCCGGGAGAGATACCGGGGGGAGAGACCCAGTACTTC. Amino acid sequence: CASSPGEIPGGETQYF.

This clonotype appeared many times. The chain has TRBV28 and TRBJ1-6; 9 positions match TRBD1. Germline CDR1 MDHEN, CDR2 SYDVKM. The CDR3 has 16 amino acids. The V and J ends lost 0 bases and 7 bases, in that order; junction bases with no gene match: 4. The CDR3 bases are TGTGCCAGCAGTTTATGGGATACAGGGGGCAATTCACCCCTCCACTTT. It encodes CASSLWDTGGNSPLHF.